This T cell receptor (beta chain) was observed in a study of cytomegalovirus exposure and HLA in healthy donors. General study findings and limits: The authors confirmed in vitro that a few CMV-associated chains were specific for CMV antigens.

Details on this clone: What it binds is not known.

Germline V lookup: CDR1 MRHNA, CDR2 SNTAGT. The CDR3 has 13 amino acids. J gave up 3 bases and V 5 bases, and 2 bases lay outside the gene matches. Primers included in the PCR were 60 Vbeta and 13 Jbeta primers. Sequencing was performed with immunoSEQ multiplex PCR; in TCRdb, only in-frame clones are kept and a portion is missing. The sample yields 130,000 to 150,000 clones, over 60% seen once. The rearrangement uses TRBV6-4 and TRBJ2-3; 7 positions match TRBD2. This TCR came from a man aged 40-49 years in good health and CMV-seropositive. Sequenced sample: PBMCs. The CDR3 DNA reads as TGTGCCAGCAGTAGCGGGACGACAGATACGCAGTATTTT. It yields the protein CASSSGTTDTQYF.